The 21 T cell receptor beta chains in this list originate from one sample, sequenced in a study of radiotherapy plus CTLA-4 blockade in lung cancer. Data came from immunoSEQ multiplex PCR; TCRdb stores just in-frame clones and leaves some out. This sample yields more than 60,000 clones, of which 76% are seen a single time; 2.5% to 3% belongs to the top ten. Sequenced here: peripheral blood, sampled from a patient treated with radiotherapy plus ipilimumab. The source of these receptors is a human donor with non-small cell lung cancer who had a complete response to radiotherapy plus ipilimumab.

This chain joins TRBV11-3 and TRBJ1-1, with 9 bases that match TRBD1. The length of the CDR3 is 14 residues. Germline V gene lookup returns CDR1 SGHNT and CDR2 YENEEA. V trimming: 6 bases; J trimming: 4 bases; junction bases outside the gene matches: 6. CDR3: CASSQGQGSTEAFF. The CDR3 coding sequence is TGTGCCAGCAGTCAGGGACAGGGCTCCACTGAAGCTTTCTTT. Full variable domain (missing parts from reference TRBV11-3 and TRBJ1-1): EAGVVQSPRYKIIEKKQPVAFWCNPISGHNTLYWYLQNLGQGPELLIRYENEEAVDDSQLPKDRFSAERLKGVDSTLKIQPAELGDSAVYLCASSQGQGSTEAFFGQGTRLTVV.

V is TRBV29-1 and J is TRBJ2-7; D remains unclear. Trimming took off 3 bases at V and 4 bases at J, with 16 bases between the two ends. Germline CDR1 SQVTM, CDR2 ANQGSEA. This CDR3 region has 14 residues. CDR3 residues: CSVDERGVGYEQYF. The CDR3 DNA reads TGCAGCGTTGATGAGAGAGGTGTGGGTTACGAGCAGTACTTC.

The rearrangement links TRBV7-9 to TRBJ1-1, with D hard to call. V lost 0 bases and J lost 0, with 8 bases in between. The CDR3 runs to 15 residues. Germline-derived CDR1 and CDR2 are SEHNR and FQNEAQ (reference sequence). CDR3 bases: TGTGCCAGCAGCTTAGCCAGCGGAATGAACACTGAAGCTTTCTTT. Protein product: CASSLASGMNTEAFF.

The chain has TRBV19 and TRBJ1-1; 7 bases map to TRBD1. V trimming: 5 bases; J trimming: 1 base; junction bases outside the gene matches: 7. The germline gives CDR1 LNHDA, CDR2 SQIVND (reference sequence). This CDR3 region has 15 residues. The CDR3 is CASSPGDRPNTEAFF. CDR3 nucleotide sequence: TGTGCCAGTAGTCCTGGGGACAGACCGAACACTGAAGCTTTCTTT.

This clone was seen at least ten times. Other DNA sequences in the same sample also yield this CDR3. The CDR3 coding sequence is TGTGCCAGCAGTTACGGTGGAGCAAGCTCCTACGAGCAGTACTTC. It is translated as CASSYGGASSYEQYF. J is TRBJ2-7 and V is TRBV6-5; D remains ambiguous. V was cut by 2 bases and J by 0 bases, with 11 bases left in between. The CDR3 covers 15 residues. The germline V gene has CDR1 MNHEY and CDR2 SVGAGI.

The gene calls are TRBV10-2 and TRBJ1-1; 8 bases are a match to TRBD1. This CDR3 region has 12 residues. The ends lost 5 bases at V and 11 bases at J; junction bases unmatched: 7. Per the germline V gene, CDR1 is WSHSY and CDR2 is SAAADI. This CDR3 is CASSPGGAPAFF. For the CDR3, the DNA is TGCGCCAGCAGTCCAGGGGGCGCGCCCGCTTTCTTT.

This clone rates as medium-sized (0.01 to 0.1%). The chain employs TRBV7-9 and TRBJ2-1; 11 bases align to TRBD2. The J segment lost 5 bases and the V segment lost 5 bases, leaving 8 bases of the junction unmatched. The CDR3 has 16 residues. Germline lookup yields CDR1 SEHNR and CDR2 FQNEAQ (reference sequence). The CDR3 DNA follows: TGTGCCAGCAGCACCAGACTAGCGGGAAAGGACAATGAGCAGTTCTTC. Its protein is CASSTRLAGKDNEQFF. The full variable domain, rest sourced from reference TRBV7-9 and TRBJ2-1, is DTGVSQNPRHKITKRGQNVTFRCDPISEHNRLYWYRQTLGQGPEFLTYFQNEAQLEKSRLLSDRFSAERPKGSFSTLEIQRTEQGDSAMYLCASSTRLAGKDNEQFFGPGTRLTVL.

The rearrangement uses TRBV6-5 and TRBJ1-5, with D perhaps matching TRBD1 (5 bases). Trimming took off 5 bases at V and 7 bases at J, with 15 bases between the two ends. Germline-derived CDR1 and CDR2 are MNHEY and SVGAGI. The CDR3 sequence is 14 residues long. In nucleotides, the CDR3 is TGTGCCAGCAGTCGCCTTGGGGCGGGACAGCCCCAGCATTTT. Its protein product is CASSRLGAGQPQHF.

The rearrangement uses TRBV20-1 and TRBJ1-2; D is ambiguous. V was trimmed by 8 bases and J by 5 bases, leaving 9 bases between them. Germline loops: CDR1 DFQATT, CDR2 SNEGSKA (reference sequence). CDR3 size: 10 residues. In nucleotides, the CDR3 is TGCAGTTCCTTTAATTATGGCTACACCTTC. Its protein product is CSSFNYGYTF.

The chain employs TRBV6-5 and TRBJ1-6; maybe TRBD1 (6 bases). The CDR3 has 13 amino acids. V shed 7 bases and J shed 7 bases, with 11 bases lying between them. From germline, CDR1 is MNHEY and CDR2 SVGAGI. The DNA of the CDR3 is TGTGCCAGCAACCAGGGGTGGAATTCACCCCTCCACTTT. This encodes CASNQGWNSPLHF.

This clone was detected a few times. J is TRBJ2-7 and V is TRBV7-6; perhaps TRBD1 as D (5 bases). The germline V gene has CDR1 SGHVS and CDR2 FNYEAQ. Trimming shortened V by 0 bases and J by 1 base, and 10 bases separated the two germline ends. The CDR3 runs 15 residues. CDR3 residues: CASSLAADSSYEQYF. DNA for the CDR3: TGTGCCAGCAGCTTAGCGGCTGACAGTTCCTACGAGCAGTACTTC. Filled out from reference TRBV7-6 and TRBJ2-7, the complete variable domain reads GAGVSQSPRYKVTKRGQDVALRCDPISGHVSLYWYRQALGQGPEFLTYFNYEAQQDKSGLPNDRFSAERPEGSISTLTIQRTEQRDSAMYRCASSLAADSSYEQYFGPGTRLTVT.

The chain employs TRBV18 and TRBJ1-1; 12 bases are a match to TRBD1. CDR3 length equals 15 residues. Germline V gene sequence: CDR1 KGHSH, CDR2 LQKENI. V was pared by 5 bases and J by 5 bases, with 6 bases of the junction left unmatched. This chain's CDR3 is CASSGTGGAGTEAFF. DNA for the CDR3: TGTGCCAGCTCAGGGACAGGGGGCGCGGGAACTGAAGCTTTCTTT. The entire variable domain, with the rest obtained from reference TRBV18 and TRBJ1-1, is as follows: NAGVMQNPRHLVRRRGQEARLRCSPMKGHSHVYWYRQLPEEGLKFMVYLQKENIIDESGMPKERFSAEFPKEGPSILRIQQVVRGDSAAYFCASSGTGGAGTEAFFGQGTRLTVV.

About this clone itself: The junction and the germline gene differ at one end; a read error may be behind it. The rearrangement joins TRBV30 to TRBJ2-6; a possible D gene is TRBD1 (5 bases). The germline gives CDR1 GTSNPN, CDR2 SVGIG (reference sequence). The CDR3 is 17 residues long. The CDR3 region has the DNA TGTGCCTGGAGCCTAAGCTATAGCAGCTCTGGGGCCAACATCCTGACTTTC. Translation gives CAWSLSYSSSGANILTF.

Only a few counts were recorded for this clone. The chain links TRBV13 to TRBJ1-2; 9 positions agree with TRBD1. Germline V gene sequence: CDR1 PRHDT, CDR2 FYEKMQ (reference sequence). The CDR3 is 15 amino acids. The trim removed 1 base at V and 8 bases at J, leaving 8 bases unmatched. The DNA of the CDR3 is TGTGCCAGCAGCTTAGCCACAGGGGGCCTCGCGGGCTACACCTTC. It encodes CASSLATGGLAGYTF.

The chain employs TRBV6-5 and TRBJ2-3; TRBD2 matches 7 bases. CDR1 is MNHEY, CDR2 SVGAGI, per germline. The CDR3 loop spans 16 amino acids. V trimming: 4 bases; J trimming: 1 base; junction bases outside the gene matches: 8. The chain's CDR3 is CASSLGMAGGTDTQYF. In DNA, the CDR3 is TGTGCCAGCAGTTTGGGGATGGCGGGGGGCACAGATACGCAGTATTTT.

In DNA form, the CDR3 reads TGTGCCAGCAGCGTAGGGGCGGGGTCGGAGACCCAGTACTTC. It yields the protein CASSVGAGSETQYF. This chain joins TRBV9 and TRBJ2-5; a weak D match, TRBD2 (6 bases). The CDR3 has 14 residues. The germline V gene has CDR1 SGDLS and CDR2 YYNGEE. Trimming took off 0 bases at V and 5 bases at J, with 11 bases between the two ends.

The V call is TRBV25-1, the J call TRBJ2-1; 8 bases agree with TRBD2. Germline V gene lookup returns CDR1 MGHDK and CDR2 SYGVNS. The CDR3 has 14 residues. V lost 3 bases, J lost 2 bases, and 0 bases stayed unmatched. CDR3 sequence: CASSDSGAYNEQFF. The CDR3 nucleotides are TGTGCCAGCAGTGATAGCGGGGCCTACAATGAGCAGTTCTTC.

This chain uses TRBV29-1 with TRBJ1-5, with 7 nucleotides matching TRBD1. CDR3 size: 13 residues. Trimming took 4 bases from V and 5 from J; bases not matched to a gene: 5. Germline values: CDR1 SQVTM, CDR2 ANQGSEA. The CDR3 protein is CSVGQGGDQPQHF. DNA for the CDR3: TGCAGCGTTGGACAGGGAGGCGATCAGCCCCAGCATTTT.

This clone was counted a single time. The chain carries TRBV7-2 and TRBJ2-5, with 9 positions matching TRBD1. The CDR3 spans 14 residues. V gave up 3 bases and J gave up 5 bases; unmatched junction bases: 4. Germline V gene data show CDR1 as SGHTA and CDR2 as FQGNSA. The DNA for the CDR3 is TGTGCCAGCAGCTTCTATGGACAGGGGGAGACCCAGTACTTC. Translated, it gives CASSFYGQGETQYF.

The chain employs TRBV7-9 and TRBJ1-2, with D uncertain. CDR1 SEHNR and CDR2 FQNEAQ come from the germline V gene (reference sequence). Trimming took off 5 bases at V and 4 bases at J, with 8 bases between the two ends. The CDR3 is 12 amino acids. CDR3 nucleotide sequence: TGTGCCAGCAGCCAGTCTGGCTATGGCTACACCTTC. Protein: CASSQSGYGYTF.

The rearrangement uses TRBV7-9 and TRBJ2-7, with D possibly being TRBD1 (6 bases). CDR3 length: 15 amino acids. Per the germline V gene, CDR1 is SEHNR and CDR2 is FQNEAQ (reference sequence). V lost 2 bases, J lost 0 bases, and 11 bases lay in between. The CDR3 DNA reads TGTGCCAGCAGCTTAACCGACAGGCTCTCCTACGAGCAGTACTTC. Amino acid sequence: CASSLTDRLSYEQYF.